Listed below are T cell receptor beta chains from one sample, sequenced in a study of blood T cell repertoires in COVID-19. The protocol was immunoSEQ multiplex PCR, while the TCRdb copy is restricted to in-frame clones and leaves out a portion. The sample contains approximately 70,000 clones, 75% to 90% of which appear only once. Input material: peripheral blood. The receptor set was obtained from a woman of 80 years or more with active or convalescent COVID-19. The CDR3 runs from the conserved cysteine through the conserved F or W. A D gene is named only where the DNA matches it firmly. Not all rows give a size; the values are once, few, many and, for expanded clones, a class.

length: 15
V: TRBV7-2
J: TRBJ2-5
D: TRBD1
size: .
CDR3: CATDRGQFLEETQYF
DNA: TGTGCCACTGACAGGGGTCAATTTTTGGAGGAGACCCAGTACTTC

length: 13
V: TRBV5-1
J: TRBJ1-6
D: .
size: .
CDR3: CASSLEGDSPLHF
DNA: TGCGCCAGCAGCTTGGAAGGGGATTCACCCCTCCACTTT

length: 18
V: TRBV25-1
J: TRBJ1-2
D: TRBD1
size: .
CDR3: CASSDGEQGAWLVYGYTF
DNA: TGTGCCAGCAGTGACGGAGAGCAGGGGGCTTGGTTAGTCTATGGCTACACCTTC

length: 13
V: TRBV9
J: TRBJ2-2
D: .
size: .
CDR3: CASSSRGTGELFF
DNA: TGTGCCAGCAGCAGCCGCGGCACCGGGGAGCTGTTTTTT

length: 16
V: TRBV5-1
J: TRBJ2-3
D: TRBD2
size: .
CDR3: CASSLGFSGFMDTQYF
DNA: TGCGCCAGCAGCTTGGGTTTTAGCGGGTTTATGGATACGCAGTATTTT

length: 15
V: TRBV25-1
J: TRBJ1-2
D: .
size: .
CDR3: CASSEYGDRLVGYTF
DNA: TGTGCCAGCAGTGAATACGGGGATCGCTTGGTTGGCTACACCTTC

length: 13
V: TRBV5-3
J: TRBJ2-3
D: TRBD2
size: once
CDR3: CARSPGGVDTQYF
DNA: TGTGCCAGAAGCCCCGGGGGGGTAGATACGCAGTATTTT

length: 13
V: TRBV12-3/TRBV12-4
J: TRBJ1-5
D: .
size: .
CDR3: CASSFQRNQPQHF
DNA: TGTGCCAGCAGTTTCCAGCGAAATCAGCCCCAGCATTTT

length: 16
V: TRBV5-4
J: TRBJ2-2
D: .
size: .
CDR3: CASSLEAGVNTGELFF
DNA: TGTGCCAGCAGCTTGGAGGCAGGGGTGAACACCGGGGAGCTGTTTTTT

length: 14
V: TRBV30
J: TRBJ1-1
D: .
size: .
CDR3: CAWRWGGMNTEAFF
DNA: TGTGCCTGGAGGTGGGGCGGAATGAACACTGAAGCTTTCTTT

length: 15
V: TRBV18
J: TRBJ1-6
D: TRBD1
size: .
CDR3: CASSRNRGSDSPLHF
DNA: TGTGCCAGCTCACGGAACAGGGGTTCGGATTCACCCCTCCACTTT

length: 13
V: TRBV6-2/TRBV6-3
J: TRBJ1-2
D: .
size: once
CDR3: CASSYGPGYGYTF
DNA: TGTGCCAGCAGTTACGGGCCGGGGTATGGCTACACCTTC

length: 14
V: TRBV19
J: TRBJ2-5
D: .
size: .
CDR3: CASSRTGRDETQYF
DNA: TGTGCCAGTAGTAGGACAGGGAGGGATGAGACCCAGTACTTC

length: 12
V: TRBV6-5
J: TRBJ1-6
D: .
size: .
CDR3: CAIRQANSPLHF
DNA: TGTGCCATCAGACAGGCGAATTCACCCCTCCACTTT

length: 13
V: TRBV28
J: TRBJ1-2
D: .
size: .
CDR3: CASGSTELYGYTF
DNA: TGTGCCAGCGGGTCGACAGAACTCTATGGCTACACCTTC

length: 16
V: TRBV24-1
J: TRBJ2-4
D: TRBD1
size: once
CDR3: CATLHRKQGFWNIQYF
DNA: TGTGCCACCTTACACCGGAAACAGGGGTTCTGGAACATTCAGTACTTC

length: 15
V: TRBV5-6
J: TRBJ1-5
D: .
size: few
CDR3: CASSLADRVNQPQHF
DNA: TGTGCCAGCAGCTTGGCCGACCGGGTCAATCAGCCCCAGCATTTT

length: 18
V: TRBV5-5
J: TRBJ2-5
D: TRBD2
size: .
CDR3: CASSLVGGSSGPQETQYF
DNA: TGTGCCAGCAGCTTGGTCGGAGGGTCTAGCGGGCCCCAAGAGACCCAGTACTTC

length: 15
V: TRBV6-2/TRBV6-3
J: TRBJ1-6
D: .
size: few
CDR3: CASSQSRGRNSPLHF
DNA: TGTGCCAGCAGTCAATCTCGGGGTAGGAATTCACCCCTCCACTTT

length: 13
V: TRBV7-2
J: TRBJ1-5
D: .
size: .
CDR3: CASSLQGYQPQHF
DNA: TGTGCCAGCAGCTTACAGGGTTATCAGCCCCAGCATTTT

length: 15
V: TRBV25-1
J: TRBJ1-1
D: .
size: once
CDR3: CASSELGARDTEAFF
DNA: TGTGCCAGCAGTGAATTAGGGGCAAGGGACACTGAAGCTTTCTTT

length: 15
V: TRBV9
J: TRBJ2-1
D: .
size: .
CDR3: CASSLDQFSYNEQFF
DNA: TGTGCCAGCAGCCTAGATCAGTTCTCCTACAATGAGCAGTTCTTC

length: 15
V: TRBV19
J: TRBJ1-4
D: .
size: few
CDR3: CASTRSGHLNEKLFF
DNA: TGTGCCAGTACCAGGTCGGGACACCTTAATGAAAAACTGTTTTTT

length: 15
V: TRBV19
J: TRBJ2-5
D: TRBD2
size: .
CDR3: CASTLAGGSQETQYF
DNA: TGTGCCAGTACTCTAGCGGGGGGCTCCCAAGAGACCCAGTACTTC

length: 11
V: TRBV2
J: TRBJ1-5
D: .
size: .
CDR3: CASSATGVQHF
DNA: TGTGCCAGCAGTGCAACAGGTGTCCAGCATTTT

length: 11
V: TRBV5-6
J: TRBJ1-4
D: .
size: .
CDR3: CASSRGGGLFF
DNA: TGTGCCAGCAGCCGGGGGGGAGGACTGTTTTTT

length: 15
V: TRBV11-2
J: TRBJ2-7
D: TRBD1
size: few
CDR3: CASRRDSGLEYEQYF
DNA: TGTGCCAGCAGACGGGACAGCGGTTTAGAATACGAGCAGTACTTC

length: 11
V: TRBV12-3/TRBV12-4
J: TRBJ1-2
D: .
size: .
CDR3: CASRSFGGYTF
DNA: TGTGCCAGCAGATCTTTCGGGGGCTACACCTTC

length: 17
V: TRBV7-9
J: TRBJ1-3
D: .
size: .
CDR3: CASSLIDGQGAGNTIYF
DNA: TGTGCCAGCAGCTTAATTGATGGGCAGGGCGCGGGAAACACCATATATTTT

length: 16
V: TRBV6-5
J: TRBJ1-1
D: .
size: .
CDR3: CASSYSRTPLNTEAFF
DNA: TGTGCCAGCAGTTACTCGCGGACACCTTTGAACACTGAAGCTTTCTTT

length: 13
V: TRBV29-1
J: TRBJ2-3
D: .
size: .
CDR3: CSVEGTHQDTQYF
DNA: TGCAGCGTTGAAGGGACACACCAAGATACGCAGTATTTT

length: 15
V: TRBV6-2/TRBV6-3
J: TRBJ1-1
D: .
size: .
CDR3: CASSYRLRKNFEAFF
DNA: TGTGCCAGCAGTTACAGGTTGCGGAAAAATTTTGAAGCTTTCTTT

length: 16
V: TRBV5-1
J: TRBJ2-7
D: TRBD1
size: .
CDR3: CASSLEGTGRLGEQYF
DNA: TGCGCCAGCAGCTTGGAAGGGACAGGACGGCTCGGAGAGCAGTACTTC

length: 17
V: TRBV19
J: TRBJ2-1
D: TRBD2
size: .
CDR3: CASSTRGGPLQGNEQFF
DNA: TGTGCCAGTAGTACCCGGGGGGGCCCCCTTCAGGGCAATGAGCAGTTCTTC

length: 11
V: TRBV29-1
J: TRBJ2-3
D: .
size: .
CDR3: CSVDPGNTQYF
DNA: TGCAGCGTCGACCCGGGGAATACGCAGTATTTT

length: 19
V: TRBV5-1
J: TRBJ1-1
D: .
size: .
CDR3: CASRDGVGPDRPKGTEAFF
DNA: TGCGCCAGCCGAGACGGAGTCGGCCCGGACCGACCCAAGGGGACTGAAGCTTTCTTT

length: 16
V: TRBV9
J: TRBJ2-1
D: .
size: .
CDR3: CASSVTDEKWNNEQFF
DNA: TGTGCCAGCAGCGTGACAGATGAAAAGTGGAACAATGAGCAGTTCTTC

length: 15
V: TRBV7-2
J: TRBJ2-5
D: .
size: .
CDR3: CASSYLDSPGVTQYF
DNA: TGTGCCAGCAGCTATCTGGACTCGCCAGGGGTGACCCAGTACTTC

length: 14
V: TRBV29-1
J: TRBJ2-7
D: .
size: .
CDR3: CSVARGLFAYEQYF
DNA: TGCAGCGTCGCGCGGGGACTTTTTGCCTACGAGCAGTACTTC

length: 13
V: TRBV3-1/TRBV3-2
J: TRBJ1-5
D: .
size: .
CDR3: CASSQDRVQPQHF
DNA: TGTGCCAGCAGCCAAGACAGGGTTCAGCCCCAGCATTTT

length: 18
V: TRBV19
J: TRBJ2-6
D: .
size: .
CDR3: CASSMSWAVRAGANVLTF
DNA: TGTGCCAGTAGTATGAGCTGGGCGGTGAGGGCTGGGGCCAACGTCCTGACTTTC

length: 15
V: TRBV7-7
J: TRBJ2-5
D: TRBD2
size: .
CDR3: CASSLGASGQETQYF
DNA: TGTGCTAGCAGCTTAGGGGCTAGCGGACAAGAGACCCAGTACTTC

length: 15
V: TRBV7-7
J: TRBJ2-5
D: TRBD1
size: few
CDR3: CASSLGQGGSGTQYF
DNA: TGTGCCAGCAGCTTAGGACAGGGGGGGTCCGGGACCCAGTACTTC

length: 14
V: TRBV27
J: TRBJ2-1
D: TRBD2
size: .
CDR3: CASSPGTRNNEQFF
DNA: TGTGCCAGCAGTCCCGGGACTAGAAACAATGAGCAGTTCTTC